Listed below are T cell receptor beta chains from one sample, sequenced in a study of blood T cell repertoires in COVID-19. Libraries were prepared by immunoSEQ multiplex PCR; TCRdb keeps only in-frame clonotypes and omits some of them. Of around 320,000 clones listed, around nine tenths are singletons. Sequencing was carried out using PBMCs or T cells enriched from blood (not recorded which). These TCRs come from a woman aged 45-65 years who had been exposed to COVID-19. The CDR3 runs from the conserved cysteine through the conserved F or W. The D gene is left open where the match is weak. Clone size appears in some rows only: once, few, many, or a class for an expanded clone.

j_call clone_size d_call v_call cdr3_nt cdr3_aa
TRBJ1-3 . TRBD1 TRBV2 TGTGCCAGCAGTGTAGCCGGGACAGGTTCCGCTGGAAACACCATATATTTT CASSVAGTGSAGNTIYF
TRBJ2-5 . TRBD1 TRBV2 TGTGCCAGCACCGAAGCTCGACAGGGCCGAGAGACCCAGTACTTC CASTEARQGRETQYF
TRBJ2-3 . TRBD1 TRBV6-9 TGTGCCAGCAGTTGGATACCCAGACAGGGGATCCACAACACAGATACGCAGTATTTT CASSWIPRQGIHNTDTQYF
TRBJ2-1 . TRBD2 TRBV11-3 TGTGCCAGCAGCCCGGCGGGGGGTAATGAGCAGTTCTTC CASSPAGGNEQFF
TRBJ2-5 once TRBD1 TRBV3-1/TRBV3-2 TGTGCCAGCAGCCCCTGGGACAGGGAGGGAGAGACCCAGTACTTC CASSPWDREGETQYF
TRBJ2-7 . . TRBV30 TGTGCCTGGAGCGACTCCGCGGCCTACGAGCAGTACTTC CAWSDSAAYEQYF
TRBJ2-7 few . TRBV27 TGTGCCAGCAGTAACTCGGGGGGCCTTTCGGCCTACGAGCAGTACTTC CASSNSGGLSAYEQYF
TRBJ2-3 . . TRBV3-1/TRBV3-2 TGTGCCAGCAGCCAAGGTAGGGGTGGTCCTGGTAGCACAGATACGCAGTATTTT CASSQGRGGPGSTDTQYF
TRBJ1-4 . . TRBV3-1/TRBV3-2 TGTGCCAGCAGCCACGTCCTGGGGGCCGCAACTAATGAAAAACTGTTTTTT CASSHVLGAATNEKLFF
TRBJ1-1 . . TRBV5-6 TGTGCCAGCAGCTCACCAGGGTACACTGAAGCTTTCTTT CASSSPGYTEAFF
TRBJ1-1 . TRBD1 TRBV3-1/TRBV3-2 TGTGCCAGCAGCCAAGGGGGAGTGTACAGGGGGAACACTGAAGCTTTCTTT CASSQGGVYRGNTEAFF
TRBJ2-5 . TRBD2 TRBV11-2 TGTGCCAGCAGCTTAGCCTCGGGGGGCCAAGAGACCCAGTACTTC CASSLASGGQETQYF
TRBJ2-7 . TRBD2 TRBV18 TGTGCCAGCTCACCCATGGTAGCGGGGGCCTACGAGCAGTACTTC CASSPMVAGAYEQYF
TRBJ2-7 . TRBD1 TRBV28 TGTGCCACCGCAGGGGGACAACCCTCCTACGAGCAGTACTTC CATAGGQPSYEQYF
TRBJ2-6 . . TRBV2 TGTGCCAGCAGTGAAGGGGGGCCTGGGGCCAACGTCCTGACTTTC CASSEGGPGANVLTF
TRBJ1-2 . . TRBV6-4 TGTGCCAGCGGACCGCAGGTGGGGGCCAATTATGGCTACACCTTC CASGPQVGANYGYTF
TRBJ1-5 . . TRBV5-4 TGTGCCAGCAGCTCCCCCATTGGAGGACCTAGCAATCAGCCCCAGCATTTT CASSSPIGGPSNQPQHF
TRBJ1-2 . TRBD1 TRBV7-9 TGTGCCAGCAGCTGGAAGGGGGCAGACTATGGCTACACCTTC CASSWKGADYGYTF
TRBJ2-7 . . TRBV19 TGTGCCAGTAGTATCGTGCACGGTTACGAGCAGTACTTC CASSIVHGYEQYF
TRBJ2-7 . TRBD1 TRBV7-2 TGTGCCAGCAGCTTAAGGGGGGGGACAGGGGGCCCCTACGAGCAGTACTTC CASSLRGGTGGPYEQYF
TRBJ2-5 . TRBD1 TRBV11-2 TGTGCCAGCAGCTTACCCGGGACAGGGGGCTTCCAAGAGACCCAGTACTTC CASSLPGTGGFQETQYF
TRBJ2-7 . TRBD1 TRBV18 TGTGCCAGCTCACCAATCTGGGGACAGGGGGCCATAGAGCAGTACTTC CASSPIWGQGAIEQYF
TRBJ2-1 few TRBD1 TRBV3-1/TRBV3-2 TGTGCCAGCAGCTTCCGACAGGGGAGAGACAATGAGCAGTTCTTC CASSFRQGRDNEQFF
TRBJ1-6 . . TRBV7-6 TGTGCCAGCAGCCGGGACAACTTCAATTCACCCCTCCACTTT CASSRDNFNSPLHF
TRBJ1-5 few TRBD1 TRBV7-8 TGTGCCAGCAGCTCGGGACAGGGTTGGCAGCCCCAGCATTTT CASSSGQGWQPQHF
TRBJ2-3 . TRBD2 TRBV9 TGTGCCAGCAGCTCAGGACTAGCGGGGGGGCCGGGCACAGATACGCAGTATTTT CASSSGLAGGPGTDTQYF
TRBJ1-2 . . TRBV4-1 TGCGCCAGCAGCCAAGGGTCAGGCAACTATGGCTACACCTTC CASSQGSGNYGYTF
TRBJ2-1 few TRBD2 TRBV5-4 TGTGCCAGCAGCTCTGGGACTAGCGGGGGCTGGAATGAGCAGTTCTTC CASSSGTSGGWNEQFF